Described below is a single T cell receptor (beta chain) sequence and its context. The method was immunoSEQ multiplex PCR; TCRdb's version includes in-frame clones alone and lacks a portion of them. Counted here are some 44,000 clones, approximately 80% occurring once; the ten biggest clones make up 4.5% to 5.5%. The source of the sample is a study of OX40 agonist ivuxolimab in advanced cancers. This receptor was identified in an adult with an advanced solid tumor such as melanoma, head and neck, liver or kidney cancer. The specimen comprised CD4+ or CD8+ T cells sorted from blood, sampled in a trial of the OX40 agonist ivuxolimab.

CDR3 sequence (DNA): TGTGCCAGCAGCGTAGGGTCGAGGACAGATACGCAGTATTTT. Protein product: CASSVGSRTDTQYF. This chain links TRBV9 with TRBJ2-3, with D hard to call. The germline V and J ends were trimmed by 0 bases and 3 bases, with 8 bases remaining between them. The CDR3 runs to 14 residues. The germline gives CDR1 SGDLS, CDR2 YYNGEE.